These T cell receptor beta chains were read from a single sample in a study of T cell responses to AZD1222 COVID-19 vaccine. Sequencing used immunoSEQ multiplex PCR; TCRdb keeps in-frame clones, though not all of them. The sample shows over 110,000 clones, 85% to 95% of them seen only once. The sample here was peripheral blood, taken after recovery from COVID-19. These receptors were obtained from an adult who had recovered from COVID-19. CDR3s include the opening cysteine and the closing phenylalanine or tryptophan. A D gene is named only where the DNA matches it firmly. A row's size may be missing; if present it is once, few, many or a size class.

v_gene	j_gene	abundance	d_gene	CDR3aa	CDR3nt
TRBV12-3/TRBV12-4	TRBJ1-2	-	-	CASSFRADGYTF	TGTGCCAGCAGTTTTCGAGCGGATGGCTACACCTTC
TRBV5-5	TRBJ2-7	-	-	CASSLAPGLNSYEQYF	TGTGCCAGCAGCTTGGCGCCGGGACTTAACTCCTACGAGCAGTACTTC
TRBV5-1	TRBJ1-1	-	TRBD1	CASSTGAANTEAFF	TGCGCCAGCTCGACAGGGGCTGCGAACACTGAAGCTTTCTTT
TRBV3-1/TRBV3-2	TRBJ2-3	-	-	CASSQQSGPDTQYF	TGTGCCAGCAGCCAACAAAGCGGTCCTGATACGCAGTATTTT
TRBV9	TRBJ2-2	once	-	CASSVERGENTGELFF	TGTGCCAGCAGCGTAGAAAGGGGAGAAAACACCGGGGAGCTGTTTTTT
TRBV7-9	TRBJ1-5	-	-	CASSLGSQPQHF	TGTGCCAGCAGCTTAGGCTCACAGCCCCAGCATTTT
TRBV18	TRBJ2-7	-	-	CASSLPGTSYEQYF	TGTGCCAGCTCACTTCCCGGGACCTCCTACGAGCAGTACTTC
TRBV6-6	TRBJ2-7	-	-	CATVDHYEQYF	TGTGCCACCGTGGACCACTACGAGCAGTACTTC
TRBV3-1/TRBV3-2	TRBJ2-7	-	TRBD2	CASSQRAGDYEQYF	TGTGCCAGCAGCCAACGGGCGGGAGACTACGAGCAGTACTTC
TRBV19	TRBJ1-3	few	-	CASSYRDSGNTIYF	TGTGCCAGTAGTTACAGGGATTCTGGAAACACCATATATTTT
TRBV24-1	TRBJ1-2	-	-	CATSDLGGNYGYTF	TGTGCCACCAGTGATTTGGGCGGAAACTATGGCTACACCTTC
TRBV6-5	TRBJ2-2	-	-	CATSQGGSDTGELFF	TGTGCCACCTCCCAGGGGGGGAGTGACACCGGGGAGCTGTTTTTT
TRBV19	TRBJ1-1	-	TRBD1	CASSSRGRGTEAFF	TGTGCCAGTAGTTCCAGGGGGAGAGGGACTGAAGCTTTCTTT
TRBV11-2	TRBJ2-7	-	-	CASSPRWSYEQYF	TGTGCCAGCAGCCCTCGGTGGAGTTACGAGCAGTACTTC
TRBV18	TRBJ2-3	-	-	CASSPYNLPTDTQYF	TGTGCCAGCTCACCGTACAACCTACCCACAGATACGCAGTATTTT
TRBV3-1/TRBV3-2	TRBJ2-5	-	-	CASSQGETQYF	TGTGCCAGCAGCCAAGGAGAGACCCAGTACTTC
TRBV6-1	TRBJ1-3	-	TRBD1	CASSDDRGMGNTIYF	TGTGCCAGCAGTGATGACAGGGGGATGGGAAACACCATATATTTT
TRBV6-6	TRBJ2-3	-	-	CASRAGGQQSDTQYF	TGTGCCAGCCGGGCGGGGGGACAGCAATCAGATACGCAGTATTTT
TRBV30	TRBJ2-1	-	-	CAWREGSWVGEQFF	TGTGCCTGGAGGGAGGGGAGTTGGGTTGGCGAGCAGTTCTTC
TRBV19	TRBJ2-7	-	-	CASSIGQSYEQYF	TGTGCCAGTAGTATCGGCCAGTCCTACGAGCAGTACTTC
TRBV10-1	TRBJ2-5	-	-	CASSEGGIGNQETQYF	TGCGCCAGCAGTGAGGGGGGTATCGGCAATCAAGAGACCCAGTACTTC
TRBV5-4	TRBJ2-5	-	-	CASSLALRGETQYF	TGTGCCAGCAGCTTGGCTCTAAGGGGAGAGACCCAGTACTTC
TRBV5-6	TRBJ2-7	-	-	CASSSDPSGTMYF	TGTGCCAGCAGTTCTGATCCATCCGGGACCATGTACTTC
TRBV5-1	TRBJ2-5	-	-	CASSLEQETQYF	TGCGCCAGCAGCCTTGAACAAGAGACCCAGTACTTC
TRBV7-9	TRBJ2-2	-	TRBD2	CASSTANLAGGRSGELFF	TGTGCCAGCAGCACCGCCAACCTAGCGGGAGGGCGTAGCGGGGAGCTGTTTTTT
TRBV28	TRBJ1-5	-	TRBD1	CASSGQGPTRQPQHF	TGTGCCAGCAGTGGACAGGGACCCACCAGGCAGCCCCAGCATTTT
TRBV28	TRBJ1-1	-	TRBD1	CASSLGQLNTEAFF	TGTGCCAGCAGTTTGGGACAGTTGAACACTGAAGCTTTCTTT
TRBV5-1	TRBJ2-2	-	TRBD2	CASSLTFGLAGTGELFF	TGCGCCAGCAGCTTGACATTTGGACTAGCGGGCACCGGGGAGCTGTTTTTT
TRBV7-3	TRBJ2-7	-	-	CASSLDRSYEQYF	TGTGCCAGCAGCTTGGACCGCTCCTACGAGCAGTACTTC